The 18 T cell receptor beta chains below were found in one sample sequenced in a study of cytotoxic CD8 clonotypes in ibrutinib-treated CLL. Assay used: immunoSEQ multiplex PCR; TCRdb lists only in-frame clones, some missing. The sample consists of around 33,000 clones, about half of them appearing once. Source: PBMCs, taken before ibrutinib treatment. All receptors come from a human donor with chronic lymphocytic leukemia.

The rearrangement links TRBV6-5 to TRBJ2-1; 7 bases align to TRBD1. Germline CDR1 and CDR2: MNHEY and SVGAGI. J gave up 0 bases and V 4 bases, and 3 bases lay outside the gene matches. The CDR3 totals 15 residues. The CDR3 sequence is CASSSDRVSYNEQFF. DNA of the CDR3: TGTGCCAGCAGTTCAGACAGGGTCTCCTACAATGAGCAGTTCTTC.

The chain combines TRBV6-1 with TRBJ1-2; 10 bases are a match to TRBD1. Per the germline V gene, CDR1 is MNHNS and CDR2 is SASEGT. J was trimmed by 5 bases and V by 2 bases; bases with no gene match: 2. This CDR3 is 14 amino acids long. CDR3 loop: CASSERDRGYGYTF. The DNA of the CDR3 is TGTGCCAGCAGTGAACGGGACAGGGGTTATGGCTACACCTTC.

This rearrangement joins TRBV7-2 to TRBJ2-1; no clear D gene. V lost 6 bases to trimming and J lost 8 bases, with 8 bases between them. This CDR3 region has 11 residues. From germline, CDR1 is SGHTA and CDR2 FQGNSA. CDR3 residues: CASRSAYEQFF. In DNA form, the CDR3 reads TGTGCCAGCAGATCGGCGTATGAGCAGTTCTTC.

This clone has more than one count but fewer than ten. This chain links TRBV6-5 with TRBJ1-2; 10 bases fit TRBD1. J gave up 4 bases and V 6 bases, and 5 bases lay outside the gene matches. CDR3 length: 14 residues. The germline gives CDR1 MNHEY, CDR2 SVGAGI. CDR3 in DNA: TGTGCCAGCAGACACCGGGACAGGGGCTATGGCTACACCTTC. This sequence encodes CASRHRDRGYGYTF.

This clone was observed a few times. The genes are TRBV23-1 and TRBJ2-7, with 7 nucleotides matching TRBD1. TRBV23-1 is sorted into the ORF group, with uncertain function. Trimming cost V 1 base and J 3 bases; bases outside gene matches: 6. This CDR3 spans 15 amino acids. CDR3: CASSQFPTGIYEQYF. In nucleotides, the CDR3 is TGCGCCAGCAGTCAATTCCCGACAGGGATCTACGAGCAGTACTTC.

This clone occurred a few times. The J gene is TRBJ1-3, the V gene TRBV18; TRBD1 is a possible D gene (6 bases). The CDR3 extends over 15 amino acids. V was trimmed by 3 bases and J by 5 bases, leaving 14 bases between them. The germline V gene encodes CDR1 KGHSH and CDR2 LQKENI. Here the CDR3 DNA reads TGTGCCAGCTCACCCGAGACAGGCGTTAGAAACACCATATATTTT. Residues: CASSPETGVRNTIYF.

This clone was recorded a few times. The chain links TRBV9 to TRBJ1-2; no clear D gene. The germline CDR1 and CDR2 sequences are SGDLS and YYNGEE. The CDR3 covers 17 residues. Trimming removed 0 bases at V and 4 bases at J, with 19 bases between. CDR3 sequence: CASSVVPPRALRYGYTF. The CDR3 bases are TGTGCCAGCAGCGTAGTTCCTCCACGAGCTTTACGCTATGGCTACACCTTC.

The V gene is TRBV18, the J gene TRBJ2-2, with D unresolved. The CDR3 sequence is 12 residues long. The germline gives CDR1 KGHSH, CDR2 LQKENI. The V end was cut by 4 bases, the J end by 3 bases, with 3 bases between. CDR3: CASSRDTGELFF. DNA of the CDR3: TGTGCCAGCTCACGGGACACCGGGGAGCTGTTTTTT.

This rearrangement joins TRBV7-6 to TRBJ2-7; no clear D gene. Germline values: CDR1 SGHVS, CDR2 FNYEAQ. The CDR3 has 14 residues. The V and J ends lost 1 base and 2 bases respectively, with 9 bases between them. The CDR3: CASSLVGKTYEQYF. CDR3 bases: TGTGCCAGCAGCTTAGTAGGCAAAACCTACGAGCAGTACTTC.

In its sample, this clone ranks as medium-sized. The chain uses TRBV7-9 and TRBJ1-2, with 7 bases that match TRBD1. This CDR3 has 12 residues. Unmatched junction bases numbered 0, after V lost 4 bases and J lost 4 bases. The germline V gene encodes CDR1 SEHNR and CDR2 FQNEAQ (reference sequence). The CDR3 DNA reads TGTGCCAGCAGCTGGGACAGCTATGGCTACACCTTC. Protein sequence: CASSWDSYGYTF.

J is TRBJ2-1 and V is TRBV19; D is perhaps TRBD1 (6 bases). CDR3 length: 15 amino acids. V was trimmed by 3 bases and J by 13 bases, leaving 22 bases between them. Per germline, CDR1 LNHDA and CDR2 SQIVND (reference sequence). CDR3 in amino acids: CASSIPGAGFVVQFF. The CDR3 nucleotides read TGTGCCAGTAGTATTCCAGGGGCCGGGTTCGTCGTTCAGTTCTTC. The complete variable domain, with remaining parts taken from reference TRBV19 and TRBJ2-1, reads DGGITQSPKYLFRKEGQNVTLSCEQNLNHDAMYWYRQDPGQGLRLIYYSQIVNDFQKGDIAEGYSVSREKKESFPLTVTSAQKNPTAFYLCASSIPGAGFVVQFFGPGTRLTVL.

This chain links TRBV6-5 with TRBJ1-2; the match to TRBD1 covers 7 bases. CDR1 and CDR2 from the germline V gene are MNHEY and SVGAGI. The CDR3 is 14 residues long. V shed 7 bases and J 7 bases; nucleotides not matched to a gene: 12. Here the CDR3 DNA reads TGTGCCAGCACCAAGAACAGGGGCGCTAGTGGCTACACCTTC. This encodes CASTKNRGASGYTF.

The chain carries TRBV5-1 and TRBJ2-7; 7 positions agree with TRBD2. Germline V gene sequence: CDR1 SGHRS, CDR2 YFSETQ. CDR3 size: 13 residues. Losses at the gene ends were 4 bases for V and 4 bases for J; bases not matched to a gene: 5. The CDR3 DNA is TGCGCCAGCAGCATGAACGGGGGGTACGAGCAGTACTTC. Encoded protein: CASSMNGGYEQYF.

This clone was recorded a few times. The chain couples TRBV10-3 to TRBJ2-4; D remains unclear. The CDR3 sequence is 14 residues long. V was trimmed by 4 bases and J by 5 bases, leaving 12 bases between them. Germline V CDR1 and CDR2: ENHRY, SYGVKD. The CDR3 DNA reads TGTGCCATCAGTGGGGCAGGAGCACAAAACATTCAGTACTTC. Translated, it gives CAISGAGAQNIQYF.

This chain joins TRBV5-6 and TRBJ2-6; D is unclear. CDR3 length equals 15 residues. Germline lookup yields CDR1 SGHDT and CDR2 YYEEEE. V was clipped by 1 base and J by 1 base, with 6 bases between them. The CDR3 loop reads CASSLITSGANVLTF. The CDR3 nucleotides read TGTGCCAGCAGCTTGATAACGTCTGGGGCCAACGTCCTGACTTTC.

This rearrangement joins TRBV27 to TRBJ2-7; tentatively, D is TRBD1 (6 bases). The CDR3 consists of 14 residues. V was cut by 6 bases and J by 3 bases, with 15 bases left in between. Germline assignment: CDR1 MNHEY and CDR2 SMNVEV (reference sequence). CDR3 DNA sequence: TGTGCCAGCAGCGACAGGTTCCAGTTCTACGAGCAGTACTTC. Its translation: CASSDRFQFYEQYF.

The chain is built from TRBV6-1 and TRBJ2-7; TRBD2 matches at 8 bases. CDR1 and CDR2 (germline): MNHNS, SASEGT. V dropped 7 bases and J dropped 2; count of bases not matched to a gene: 4. There are 13 residues in the CDR3. CDR3 DNA sequence: TGTGCCAGCACCCCGGGACTAGCCTACGAGCAGTACTTC. Encoded protein: CASTPGLAYEQYF.

The rearrangement uses TRBV9 and TRBJ1-2; D remains unclear. The V end lost 2 bases, the J end lost 2 bases, and 4 bases lay between the germline ends. Per germline, CDR1 SGDLS and CDR2 YYNGEE. The CDR3 runs 12 residues. The CDR3 coding sequence is TGTGCCAGCAGCGTTCGGAACTATGGCTACACCTTC. Translation gives CASSVRNYGYTF.